Below are 25 T cell receptor beta chains sequenced from a single sample in a study of technical replicates of blood from a handful of donors. Sequenced by immunoSEQ multiplex PCR; TCRdb stores in-frame clones only, minus some. This table holds fewer than 70,000 clones, 75% to 90% found once. Specimen: PBMCs. Every receptor here comes from a human donor in good health. Some clones in this sample may be carry-over from other donors' samples.

The rearrangement links TRBV7-2 to TRBJ2-7; no firm D call. With 1 base removed from V and 2 bases from J, the gap between germline ends came to 9 bases. This CDR3 spans 14 amino acids. Germline loops: CDR1 SGHTA, CDR2 FQGNSA. The CDR3 coding sequence is TGTGCCAGCAGCTTAGAGCTAAGAGCCTACGAGCAGTACTTC. It encodes CASSLELRAYEQYF.

The chain joins TRBV7-9 to TRBJ2-2, with TRBD2 as a possible D gene (6 bases). Germline V gives CDR1 SEHNR, CDR2 FQNEAQ (reference sequence). Trimming shortened V by 3 bases and J by 5 bases, and 13 bases separated the two germline ends. The CDR3 consists of 15 residues. The CDR3 reads CASSFWTAGTGELFF. The DNA of the CDR3 is TGTGCCAGCAGCTTCTGGACGGCGGGGACCGGGGAGCTGTTTTTT.

This clone was counted a single time. The chain combines TRBV6-1 with TRBJ1-5; no definite D call. Trimming took off 8 bases at V and 0 bases at J, with 8 bases between the two ends. The CDR3 totals 13 residues. Germline CDR1 and CDR2: MNHNS and SASEGT. The CDR3 nucleotides read TGTGCCAGCTCCCCCTATAGCAATCAGCCCCAGCATTTT. Translation: CASSPYSNQPQHF.

The chain joins TRBV5-1 to TRBJ2-1; 10 bases map to TRBD2. Germline CDR1 is SGHRS and CDR2 is YFSETQ. The CDR3 spans 16 residues. J gave up 0 bases and V 4 bases, and 4 bases lay outside the gene matches. CDR3 coding DNA: TGCGCCAGCAGCCCCTTAGCGGGAGGCTCCTACAATGAGCAGTTCTTC. Its translation: CASSPLAGGSYNEQFF.

The V call is TRBV15, the J call TRBJ2-1; the D is unclear. Germline V gives CDR1 LNHNV, CDR2 YYDKDF (reference sequence). V shed 11 bases and J shed 4 bases, with 9 bases lying between them. The CDR3 totals 11 residues. CDR3 coding DNA: TGTGCCTTTAGCTCTTACAATGAGCAGTTCTTC. This sequence encodes CAFSSYNEQFF.

The gene calls are TRBV29-1 and TRBJ2-1; D possibly corresponds to TRBD1 (5 bases). V dropped 3 bases and J dropped 6 bases, with 15 bases sitting between them. The CDR3 consists of 14 residues. Germline V lookup: CDR1 SQVTM, CDR2 ANQGSEA. The CDR3 sequence is CSVDGRGQSNEQFF. Written as DNA, the CDR3 is TGCAGCGTTGACGGTCGAGGACAATCCAATGAGCAGTTCTTC.

This clone was observed a few times. V usage is TRBV6-6 and J usage is TRBJ1-1, with a possible D match to TRBD1 (5 bases). The CDR3 has 14 amino acids. Deletions cut 6 bases from V and 11 bases from J, with 22 bases between. The germline V gene encodes CDR1 MNHNY and CDR2 SVGAGI (reference sequence). For the CDR3, the DNA is TGTGCCAGCAGGACGTCTGGGGGGGGTTCGTTGGCTTTCTTT. It specifies CASRTSGGGSLAFF.

The rearrangement joins TRBV7-6 to TRBJ2-2, with 7 positions matching TRBD2. CDR3 length equals 16 residues. Germline V gives CDR1 SGHVS, CDR2 FNYEAQ. J gave up 5 bases and V 5 bases, and 11 bases lay outside the gene matches. For the CDR3, the DNA is TGTGCCAGCAGCGTGGGGGAGGGGTCGCTTACCGGGGAGCTGTTTTTT. It codes for CASSVGEGSLTGELFF.

This rearrangement joins TRBV5-6 to TRBJ1-2; D remains ambiguous. This CDR3 contains 13 residues. Germline CDR1 and CDR2: SGHDT and YYEEEE. With 1 base removed from V and 4 bases from J, the gap between germline ends came to 8 bases. The CDR3 loop reads CASSLIRPYGYTF. CDR3 in DNA: TGTGCCAGCAGCTTGATCAGGCCCTATGGCTACACCTTC.

The chain joins TRBV9 to TRBJ2-3; D might be TRBD2 (6 bases). Germline V CDR1 and CDR2: SGDLS, YYNGEE. The CDR3 totals 18 residues. V lost 0 bases, J lost 2 bases, and 19 bases lay in between. The CDR3 reads CASSVAPGGGASTDTQYF. The DNA for the CDR3 is TGTGCCAGCAGCGTAGCCCCCGGTGGCGGGGCCTCCACAGATACGCAGTATTTT.

V is TRBV6-5 and J is TRBJ2-2; 7 nucleotides match TRBD1. With 7 bases clipped from V and 4 bases from J, the junction kept 3 bases outside the gene matches. The CDR3 length is 13 residues. CDR1 is MNHEY and CDR2 is SVGAGI in the germline V gene. As DNA, the CDR3 is TGTGCCAGCACGACAGGGTCCACCGGGGAGCTGTTTTTT. Translating it yields CASTTGSTGELFF.

This rearrangement joins TRBV4-2 to TRBJ2-2, with 10 bases lining up with TRBD2. This CDR3 has 18 amino acids. Trimming cost V 0 bases and J 2 bases; bases outside gene matches: 6. Per germline, CDR1 LGHNA and CDR2 YNFKEQ. This CDR3 reads CASSQEAIAGGNTGELFF. The CDR3 region has the DNA TGTGCCAGCAGCCAAGAGGCGATAGCGGGGGGAAACACCGGGGAGCTGTTTTTT.

V usage is TRBV7-8 and J usage is TRBJ2-5, with 12 bases aligning to TRBD2. Looked up from germline, CDR1 is SGHVS and CDR2 is FQNEAQ. The CDR3 extends over 15 amino acids. The trim removed 1 base at V and 5 bases at J, leaving 2 bases unmatched. The CDR3 DNA is TGTGCCAGCAGCTTAGTCCTAGCGGGGGGGGAGACCCAGTACTTC. Translation gives CASSLVLAGGETQYF.

V and J are TRBV2 and TRBJ2-4; 8 nucleotides agree with TRBD1. The V segment lost 6 bases and the J segment 8 bases; nucleotides outside the gene matches: 9. CDR1 is SNHLY and CDR2 is FYNNEI in the germline V gene. This CDR3 contains 14 residues. The CDR3 DNA follows: TGTGCCAGCAGAGGAGGACAGGGAAGAGACATTCAGTACTTC. Protein: CASRGGQGRDIQYF.

There are a few counts of this clone. The rearrangement joins TRBV7-6 to TRBJ2-1; D gene unclear. Trimming left V 1 base short and J 9 bases short, with 10 bases between. Germline-derived CDR1 and CDR2 are SGHVS and FNYEAQ. The CDR3 spans 13 residues. CDR3 in DNA: TGTGCCAGCAGCTTAGATCTGACGGGTGAGCAGTTCTTC. Translation gives CASSLDLTGEQFF.

The chain is built from TRBV5-6 and TRBJ1-2; TRBD1 is a possible D gene (5 bases). The V end was cut by 0 bases, the J end by 8 bases, with 17 bases between. Germline loops: CDR1 SGHDT, CDR2 YYEEEE. The CDR3 has 15 amino acids. CDR3 nucleotides: TGTGCCAGCAGCTTGGCAGGGCGGAACTTGTACGGCTACACCTTC. Amino acids: CASSLAGRNLYGYTF.

This clone was recorded only once. This sequence joins TRBV9 and TRBJ2-1; 8 bases are shared with TRBD2. V was pared by 1 base and J by 12 bases, with 9 bases of the junction left unmatched. Per the germline V gene, CDR1 is SGDLS and CDR2 is YYNGEE. The CDR3 runs 14 residues. In nucleotides, the CDR3 is TGTGCCAGCAGCGTATCCTCAGCGGGAGAGGGGCAGTTCTTC. Translation gives CASSVSSAGEGQFF.

This chain links TRBV19 with TRBJ1-6; 8 bases map to TRBD1. This CDR3 contains 15 residues. Trimming cost V 1 base and J 9 bases; bases outside gene matches: 5. Per germline, CDR1 LNHDA and CDR2 SQIVND (reference sequence). CDR3 nucleotides: TGTGCCAGTAGTATAGGCGCAGGGGGCGTTTCACCCCTCCACTTT. Translated, it gives CASSIGAGGVSPLHF.

The chain joins TRBV15 to TRBJ2-5; 7 bases agree with TRBD1. V shed 0 bases and J 1 base; nucleotides not matched to a gene: 5. Germline V CDR1 and CDR2: LNHNV, YYDKDF (reference sequence). The CDR3 runs to 16 residues. This chain's CDR3 is CATSRDRQGFQETQYF. The CDR3 bases are TGTGCCACCAGCAGAGATCGACAGGGCTTCCAAGAGACCCAGTACTTC.

This chain uses TRBV27 with TRBJ2-1; no definite D call. Germline V gene sequence: CDR1 MNHEY, CDR2 SMNVEV (reference sequence). V lost 7 bases and J 7 bases, leaving 20 bases between the germline ends. The length of the CDR3 is 15 residues. In DNA, the CDR3 is TGTGCCAGCACCATCCCCCTAAAGTGGTCAAATGAGCAGTTCTTC. Translated: CASTIPLKWSNEQFF.

The V and J genes are TRBV7-9 and TRBJ2-3; D remains ambiguous. Germline V CDR1 and CDR2: SEHNR, FQNEAQ (reference sequence). This CDR3 is 17 amino acids long. V dropped 5 bases and J dropped 2 bases, with 20 bases sitting between them. This CDR3 is CASSPLDSLRPTDTQYF. The CDR3 DNA sequence: TGTGCCAGCAGCCCCCTCGACTCTCTTCGGCCCACAGATACGCAGTATTTT.

The J gene is TRBJ2-1, the V gene TRBV7-9; possibly TRBD1 for D (6 bases). Germline CDR1 and CDR2: SEHNR and FQNEAQ (reference sequence). The V gene lost 2 bases and the J gene lost 9 bases, with 8 bases spanning the gap. CDR3 length: 12 amino acids. The CDR3 nucleotides are TGTGCCAGCAGCTTAAGGACAGTTGAGCAGTTCTTC. It yields the protein CASSLRTVEQFF.

This clone has a single count. This chain connects TRBV4-2 to TRBJ2-1; 8 bases agree with TRBD2. Losses at the gene ends were 7 bases for V and 10 bases for J; bases not matched to a gene: 6. Germline-derived CDR1 and CDR2 are LGHNA and YNFKEQ. There are 12 residues in the CDR3. CDR3 sequence reads: CASTGGGGEQFF. For the CDR3, the DNA is TGTGCCAGCACCGGGGGGGGCGGGGAGCAGTTCTTC.

This CDR3 is CASRPPGQSNSPLHF. Here the CDR3 DNA reads TGTGCCAGCAGACCGCCCGGACAGTCTAATTCACCCCTCCACTTT. The rearrangement links TRBV6-5 to TRBJ1-6, with a tentative D call TRBD1 (6 bases). Trimming took off 6 bases at V and 6 bases at J, with 15 bases between the two ends. Germline lookup yields CDR1 MNHEY and CDR2 SVGAGI. The CDR3 totals 15 residues.

V gene TRBV28 combines with J gene TRBJ1-1; a weak D match, TRBD1 (6 bases). The ends were cut back, 7 bases at V and 4 bases at J, with 19 bases in the middle. CDR3 length: 15 amino acids. The germline CDR1 and CDR2 sequences are MDHEN and SYDVKM. CDR3 sequence: CASKWRQVRGTEAFF. The CDR3 DNA reads TGTGCCAGCAAATGGCGACAGGTCAGGGGCACTGAAGCTTTCTTT.